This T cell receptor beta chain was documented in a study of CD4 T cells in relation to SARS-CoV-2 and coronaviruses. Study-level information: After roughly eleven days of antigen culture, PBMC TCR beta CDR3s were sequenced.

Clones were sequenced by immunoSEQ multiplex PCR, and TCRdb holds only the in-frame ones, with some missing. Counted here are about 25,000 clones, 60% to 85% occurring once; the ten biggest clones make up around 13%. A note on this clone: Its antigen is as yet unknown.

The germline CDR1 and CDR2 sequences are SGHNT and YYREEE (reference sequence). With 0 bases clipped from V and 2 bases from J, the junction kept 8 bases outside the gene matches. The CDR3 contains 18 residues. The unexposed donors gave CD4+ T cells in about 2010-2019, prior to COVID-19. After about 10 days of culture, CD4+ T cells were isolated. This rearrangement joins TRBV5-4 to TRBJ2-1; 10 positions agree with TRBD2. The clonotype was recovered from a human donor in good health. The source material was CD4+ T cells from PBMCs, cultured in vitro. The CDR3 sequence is CASSLEGGSGGAYNEQFF. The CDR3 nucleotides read TGTGCCAGCAGCTTGGAAGGCGGCAGCGGGGGGGCCTACAATGAGCAGTTCTTC.